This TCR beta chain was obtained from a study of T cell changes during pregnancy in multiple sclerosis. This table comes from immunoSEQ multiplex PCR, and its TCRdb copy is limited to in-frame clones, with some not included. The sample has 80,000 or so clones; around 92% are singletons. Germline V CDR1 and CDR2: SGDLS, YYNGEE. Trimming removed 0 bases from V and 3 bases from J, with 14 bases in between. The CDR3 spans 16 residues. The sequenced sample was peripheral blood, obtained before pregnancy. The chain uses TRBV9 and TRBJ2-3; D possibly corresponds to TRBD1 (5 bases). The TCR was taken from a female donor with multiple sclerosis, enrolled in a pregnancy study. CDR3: CASSVASGQTTDTQYF. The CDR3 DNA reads TGTGCCAGCAGCGTAGCTAGTGGACAAACGACAGATACGCAGTATTTT.